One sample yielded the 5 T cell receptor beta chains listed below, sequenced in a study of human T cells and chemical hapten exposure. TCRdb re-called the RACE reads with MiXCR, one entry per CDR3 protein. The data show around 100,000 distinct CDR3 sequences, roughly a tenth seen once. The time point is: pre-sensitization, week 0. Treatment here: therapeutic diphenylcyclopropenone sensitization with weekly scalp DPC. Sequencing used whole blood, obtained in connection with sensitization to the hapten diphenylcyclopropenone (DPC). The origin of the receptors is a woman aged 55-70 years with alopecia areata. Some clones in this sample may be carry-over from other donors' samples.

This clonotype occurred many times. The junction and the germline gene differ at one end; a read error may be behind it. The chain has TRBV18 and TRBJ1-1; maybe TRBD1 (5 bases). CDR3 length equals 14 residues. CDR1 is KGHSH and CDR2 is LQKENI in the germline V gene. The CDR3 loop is CASSPQELRTEAFF. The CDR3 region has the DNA TGTGCCAGCTCCCCACAGGAGTTGCGCACTGAAGCTTTCTTT.

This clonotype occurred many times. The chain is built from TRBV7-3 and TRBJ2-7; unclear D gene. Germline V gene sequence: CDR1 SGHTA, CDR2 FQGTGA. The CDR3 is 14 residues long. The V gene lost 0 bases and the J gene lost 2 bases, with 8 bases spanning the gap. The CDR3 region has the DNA TGTGCCAGCAGCTTAACTTCCGGAGCCTACGAGCAGTACTTC. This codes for CASSLTSGAYEQYF.

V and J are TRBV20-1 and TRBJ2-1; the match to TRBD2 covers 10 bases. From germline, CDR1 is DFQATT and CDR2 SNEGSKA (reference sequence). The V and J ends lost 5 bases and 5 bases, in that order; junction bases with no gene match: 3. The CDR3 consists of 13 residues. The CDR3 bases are TGCAGTGCTGACGGACTAGCGGACAATGAGCAGTTCTTC. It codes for CSADGLADNEQFF.

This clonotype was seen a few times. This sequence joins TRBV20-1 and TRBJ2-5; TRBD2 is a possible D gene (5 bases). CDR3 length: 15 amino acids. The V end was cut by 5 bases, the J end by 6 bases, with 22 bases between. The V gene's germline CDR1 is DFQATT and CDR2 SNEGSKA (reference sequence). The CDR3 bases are TGCAGTGCTCCCCGCGCGGGTAGCCGCGTCCAGACCCAGTACTTC. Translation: CSAPRAGSRVQTQYF.

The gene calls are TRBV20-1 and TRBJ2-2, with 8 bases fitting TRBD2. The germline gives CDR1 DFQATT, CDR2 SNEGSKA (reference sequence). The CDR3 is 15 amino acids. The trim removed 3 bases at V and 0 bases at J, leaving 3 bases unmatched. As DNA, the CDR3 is TGCAGTGCTAGGCTAGCGGGTGCGAACACCGGGGAGCTGTTTTTT. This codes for CSARLAGANTGELFF.